This T cell receptor beta chain was recovered during a study of T cells after yellow fever vaccination. 5'RACE template switching generated TCR cDNA, adding a universal primer site and UMIs. MiXCR, applied by TCRdb to the 5' RACE reads, yields one record per CDR3 protein. The data hold roughly 70,000 distinct CDR3 sequences, with over 7.5% observed a single time. Trimming cost V 7 bases and J 7 bases; bases outside gene matches: 5. CDR3 length equals 12 residues. The germline gives CDR1 SQVTM, CDR2 ANQGSEA. General study results and limits: Weaker in magnitude, the secondary response showed a faster peak on day 5 versus 15. At 95% to 96% for CD4 and 70% to 90% for CD8, most primary-vaccination clones showed up again after the booster. FACS-sorted repertoires could contain abundant clonotypes contaminating from the bulk population.

As to this clonotype: The antigen is unknown.

Sequencing was performed on CD8+ T cells sorted from PBMCs, taken on the day of the yellow fever booster vaccination. V gene TRBV29-1 combines with J gene TRBJ2-1, with 9 nucleotides matching TRBD1. The clonotype comes from a man aged 25 to 40 who received the YFV17D yellow fever vaccine. The CDR3 nucleotides are TGCAGCGAAAAGGGACAGGGAAATGAGCAGTTCTTC. Protein product: CSEKGQGNEQFF.